This TCR beta chain was observed in a study of monozygotic twins with inflammatory bowel disease. Reanalyzing the 5' RACE reads, TCRdb keeps one entry per CDR3 protein, without DNA. The data show over 110,000 distinct CDR3 sequences, and the top ten clones hold roughly 2.5%. The sample consisted of blood. This receptor was obtained from a human donor with ulcerative colitis or Crohn's disease, or a healthy co-twin of an affected twin (not recorded which).

The CDR3: CASSYSGGRDTQYF. The chain uses TRBV7-3 and TRBJ2-3; TCRdb's D gene call, TRBD2, goes unchecked for lack of DNA. CDR1 is SGHTA and CDR2 is FQGTGA in the germline V gene. CDR3 length: 14 amino acids.